A selection of T cell receptor beta chains follows, all from one sample in a study of T cell responses to AZD1222 COVID-19 vaccine. Produced via immunoSEQ multiplex PCR; TCRdb's table is partial and in-frame only. This sample has 140,000 or so clones; roughly nine tenths occur once, and the top ten carry 1.5% to 2%. The specimen was peripheral blood, collected 28 days after the second AZD1222 dose. The receptors here all came from an adult who received the AZD1222 COVID-19 vaccine. The CDR3 runs from the conserved cysteine through the conserved F or W. D genes are given only for firm matches. Size tells how often a clone was seen (once, few, many) or the class of an expanded clone, and some rows leave it out.

size	D	V	J	DNA	CDR3
-	-	TRBV9	TRBJ2-7	TGTGCCAGCAGCGTGGGCAGAAACTCCTACGAGCAGTACTTC	CASSVGRNSYEQYF
-	TRBD1	TRBV9	TRBJ1-1	TGTGCCAGCAGCGACCGGACAGGGGACAACACTGAAGCTTTCTTT	CASSDRTGDNTEAFF
-	-	TRBV6-1	TRBJ1-2	TGTGCCAGCAGTGAGGTGGGGAACTATGGCTACACCTTC	CASSEVGNYGYTF
once	-	TRBV6-5	TRBJ2-1	TGTGCCAGCAGTCCAAGGAATGAGCAGTTCTTC	CASSPRNEQFF
-	-	TRBV12-5	TRBJ1-1	TGTGCTAGTGGTACGGAGAACACTGAAGCTTTCTTT	CASGTENTEAFF
-	-	TRBV5-1	TRBJ2-6	TGCGCCAGCAGCACCGTAGGGACCTCTGGGGCCAACGTCCTGACTTTC	CASSTVGTSGANVLTF
-	TRBD1	TRBV19	TRBJ1-1	TGTGCCAGTAGTTTCGGACAGGGTGTTTCGGCTTTCTTT	CASSFGQGVSAFF
once	TRBD1	TRBV4-1	TRBJ2-7	TGCGCCAGCAGCCCCTTAACAGGGGGGAGGCTATCATCCTACGAGCAGTACTTC	CASSPLTGGRLSSYEQYF
few	-	TRBV5-5	TRBJ1-4	TGTGCCAGCAACTCCAACGGTTTGGGCGGTGAAAAACTGTTTTTT	CASNSNGLGGEKLFF
-	TRBD1	TRBV10-3	TRBJ2-1	TGTGCCATCAGAAACGCGGGACAGGGTGACAATGAGCAGTTCTTC	CAIRNAGQGDNEQFF
-	-	TRBV10-3	TRBJ1-2	TGTGCCATCAGTGAGTCAGCAGGGAAACAGAGCTATGGCTACACCTTC	CAISESAGKQSYGYTF
-	-	TRBV6-6	TRBJ2-7	TGTGCCAGCAGTTACAGAGCTGACGAGCAGTACTTC	CASSYRADEQYF
-	-	TRBV5-1	TRBJ1-1	TGCGCCAGCAGCTTTACCGGGGCTAGCACTGAAGCTTTCTTT	CASSFTGASTEAFF
once	TRBD1	TRBV25-1	TRBJ2-1	TGTGCCAGCAGGGTGTCAGGGGGAAATGAGCAGTTCTTC	CASRVSGGNEQFF